These 7 T cell receptor beta chains originate from one sample sequenced in a study of follicular helper T cells after annual influenza vaccination. Libraries were prepared by immunoSEQ multiplex PCR; TCRdb keeps only in-frame clonotypes and omits some of them. The sample includes several thousand clones, 82% of them seen just once. Sample time point: 2015-2016 season, pre-vaccination. This sample comprised CXCR5+ CD38- circulating T follicular helper cells from blood, obtained on the day of influenza vaccination. Subset denoted: circulating Tfh, non-naive CD4+CXCR5+PD-1+ (ICOS+CD38+ or ICOS-CD38-). The receptors stem from an adult who received the influenza vaccine.

The V call is TRBV4-1, the J call TRBJ1-2; TRBD1 might be the D (5 bases). The germline CDR1 and CDR2 sequences are MGHRA and YSYEKL. V lost 1 base and J lost 5, with 14 bases in between. This CDR3 has 15 residues. In DNA form, the CDR3 reads TGCGCCAGCAGCCAAGGGGCAGGGTTTTGGTATGGCTACACCTTC. This sequence encodes CASSQGAGFWYGYTF.

The V call is TRBV27, the J call TRBJ2-1, with D possibly called TRBD1 or TRBD2 (5 bases each). V was shortened by 5 bases and J by 12 bases, with 20 bases between the two germline ends. Germline CDR1 and CDR2: MNHEY and SMNVEV (reference sequence). The CDR3 has 14 amino acids. The CDR3 sequence: CASSPTGTPKGQFF. In nucleotides, the CDR3 is TGTGCCAGCAGTCCCACCGGGACCCCAAAAGGGCAGTTCTTC.

The chain combines TRBV7-2 with TRBJ2-5; D is possibly TRBD2 (7 bases). Trimming removed 2 bases from V and 2 bases from J, with 12 bases in between. From germline, CDR1 is SGHTA and CDR2 FQGNSA. This CDR3 region has 15 residues. The CDR3 reads CASSLWAGAQETQYF. The CDR3 region has the DNA TGTGCCAGCAGCTTATGGGCGGGGGCGCAAGAGACCCAGTACTTC. The variable domain in full, completed from reference TRBV7-2 and TRBJ2-5, reads GAGVSQSPSNKVTEKGKDVELRCDPISGHTALYWYRQSLGQGLEFLIYFQGNSAPDKSGLPSDRFSAERTGGSVSTLTIQRTQQEDSAVYLCASSLWAGAQETQYFGPGTRLLVL.

The V and J genes are TRBV6-1 and TRBJ2-5; 7 bases are a match to TRBD2. Trimming cost V 0 bases and J 7 bases; bases outside gene matches: 5. The CDR3 contains 14 residues. Germline CDR1 and CDR2: MNHNS and SASEGT. The CDR3 sequence is CASSEAYGEGTQYF. CDR3 nucleotide sequence: TGTGCCAGCAGTGAAGCCTACGGGGAGGGGACCCAGTACTTC.

This chain links TRBV7-9 with TRBJ2-3; 8 bases map to TRBD2. Germline assignment: CDR1 SEHNR and CDR2 FQNEAQ (reference sequence). The junction had 11 bases not matched to a gene; V was cut back by 5 bases and J by 4 bases. This CDR3 region has 16 residues. The CDR3 is CASSPWRAGDSDTQYF. Here the CDR3 DNA reads TGTGCCAGCAGCCCCTGGCGAGCGGGGGACTCAGATACGCAGTATTTT.

This chain's CDR3 is CASSSQGARADTEAFF. In DNA form, the CDR3 reads TGTGCCAGCAGCTCACAGGGGGCTCGAGCGGACACTGAAGCTTTCTTT. The chain links TRBV7-2 to TRBJ1-1; 9 bases line up with TRBD1. This CDR3 comprises 16 residues. Losses at the gene ends were 4 bases for V and 3 bases for J; bases not matched to a gene: 9. Germline-derived CDR1 and CDR2 are SGHTA and FQGNSA.

The chain couples TRBV7-2 to TRBJ1-6; 8 bases match TRBD1. Germline values: CDR1 SGHTA, CDR2 FQGNSA. V shed 5 bases, J shed 9 bases, and the junction held 9 bases outside the gene matches. The CDR3 loop spans 15 amino acids. The CDR3 sequence: CASSTQTGEGSPLHF. CDR3 DNA: TGTGCCAGCAGCACTCAGACAGGGGAGGGTTCACCCCTCCACTTT.